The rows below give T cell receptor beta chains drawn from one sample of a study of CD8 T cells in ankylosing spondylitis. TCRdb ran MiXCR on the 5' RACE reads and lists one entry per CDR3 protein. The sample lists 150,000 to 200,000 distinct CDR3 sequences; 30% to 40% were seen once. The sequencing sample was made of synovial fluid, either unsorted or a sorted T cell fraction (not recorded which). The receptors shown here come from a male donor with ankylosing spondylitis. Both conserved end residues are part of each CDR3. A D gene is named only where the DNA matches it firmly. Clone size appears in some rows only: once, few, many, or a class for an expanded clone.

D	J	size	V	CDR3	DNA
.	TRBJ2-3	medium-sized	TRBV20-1	CSGGRRWLGTDTQYF	TGCAGTGGTGGTAGAAGGTGGTTGGGCACAGATACGCAGTATTTT
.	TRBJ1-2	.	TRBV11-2	CASSLDLGGGYTF	TGTGCCAGCAGCTTAGATCTGGGGGGCGGCTACACCTTC
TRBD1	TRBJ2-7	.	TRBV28	CASRDRGREQYF	TGTGCCAGCAGGGACAGGGGTCGAGAGCAGTACTTC
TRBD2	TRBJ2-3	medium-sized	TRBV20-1	CSALRGGRADTQYF	TGCAGTGCTCTCCGTGGGGGGAGGGCAGATACGCAGTATTTT
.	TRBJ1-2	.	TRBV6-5	CASSSERGYTF	TGTGCCAGCAGTTCAGAGCGGGGCTACACCTTC
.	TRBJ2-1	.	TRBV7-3	CASTTGAGSYNEQFF	TGTGCCAGCACCACGGGGGCGGGCTCCTACAATGAGCAGTTCTTC
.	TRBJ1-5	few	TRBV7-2	CASSPPRPQHF	TGTGCCAGCAGCCCCCCCCGGCCCCAGCATTTT
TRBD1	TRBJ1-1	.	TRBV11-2	CASSSLQTGGNTEAFF	TGTGCCAGCAGCTCGCTACAGACAGGGGGGAACACTGAAGCTTTCTTT
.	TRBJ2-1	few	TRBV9	CASSTDFYNEQFF	TGTGCCAGCAGCACCGACTTCTACAATGAGCAGTTCTTC
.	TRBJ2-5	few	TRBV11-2	CASSQMGETQYF	TGTGCCAGCAGCCAGATGGGTGAGACCCAGTACTTC
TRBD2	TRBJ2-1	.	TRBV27	CASRTSDHNEQFF	TGTGCCAGCAGGACTAGCGACCACAATGAGCAGTTCTTC
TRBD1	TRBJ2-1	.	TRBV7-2	CASSLRPGQGRIEQFF	TGTGCCAGCAGCTTAAGGCCTGGACAGGGGAGGATTGAGCAGTTCTTC
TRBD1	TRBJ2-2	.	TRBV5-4	CASSKGQGENTGELFF	TGTGCCAGCAGCAAGGGACAGGGGGAGAACACCGGGGAGCTGTTTTTT
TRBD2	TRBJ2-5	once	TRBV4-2	CASSQDWSVGGETQYF	TGTGCCAGCAGCCAAGATTGGTCGGTGGGAGGGGAGACCCAGTACTTC
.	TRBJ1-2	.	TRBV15	CATTLFEGYGYTF	TGTGCCACCACCCTTTTCGAAGGTTATGGCTACACCTTC
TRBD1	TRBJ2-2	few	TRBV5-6	CASPPQKRGLNTGELFF	TGTGCCAGCCCCCCACAAAAGAGGGGGCTTAATACCGGGGAGCTGTTTTTT
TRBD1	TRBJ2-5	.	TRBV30	CAWSVQGAGETQYF	TGTGCCTGGAGTGTCCAGGGGGCCGGGGAGACCCAGTACTTC
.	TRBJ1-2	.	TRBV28	CASSYTAEGRGYTF	TGTGCCAGCAGTTATACCGCCGAGGGACGTGGCTACACCTTC
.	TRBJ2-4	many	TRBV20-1	CSATPRGGNIQYF	TGCAGTGCTACCCCGCGAGGGGGGAACATTCAGTACTTC
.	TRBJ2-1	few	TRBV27	CASSPGGGPYNEQFF	TGTGCCAGCAGTCCTGGAGGGGGCCCCTACAATGAGCAGTTCTTC
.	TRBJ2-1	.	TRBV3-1	CASSQDPSVEQFF	TGTGCCAGCAGCCAAGATCCCAGTGTAGAGCAGTTCTTC
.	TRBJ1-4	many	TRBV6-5	CASSSDRGVELFF	TGTGCCAGCAGTTCGGACCGCGGCGTTGAACTGTTTTTT
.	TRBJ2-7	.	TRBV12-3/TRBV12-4	CASSLGTSALLEQYF	TGTGCCAGCAGTCTAGGGACTTCGGCCCTTCTGGAGCAGTACTTC
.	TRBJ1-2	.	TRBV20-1	CSARADSYNGYTF	TGCAGTGCTAGAGCTGACTCTTATAATGGCTACACCTTC
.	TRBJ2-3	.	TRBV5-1	CASSLLARARDTQYF	TGCGCCAGCAGCTTGTTGGCCAGGGCTAGAGATACGCAGTATTTT
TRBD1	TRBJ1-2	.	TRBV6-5	CASSSTGQANYGYTF	TGTGCCAGCAGTTCCACGGGACAGGCCAACTATGGCTACACCTTC
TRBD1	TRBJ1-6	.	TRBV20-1	CSGRGEINSPLHF	TGCAGCGGCAGGGGGGAAATTAATTCACCCCTCCACTTT
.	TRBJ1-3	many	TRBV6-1	CASSAPVEFSGNTIYF	TGTGCCAGCAGTGCTCCAGTAGAGTTCTCTGGAAACACCATATATTTT
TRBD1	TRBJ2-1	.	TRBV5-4	CASSHRDRHNEQFF	TGTGCCAGCAGCCACCGGGACAGGCACAATGAGCAGTTCTTC
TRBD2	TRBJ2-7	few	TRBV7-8	CASSLISGGPAGYEQYF	TGTGCCAGCAGCTTAATTAGCGGGGGGCCGGCAGGGTATGAGCAGTACTTC
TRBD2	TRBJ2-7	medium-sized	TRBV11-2	CASSLRHRTSGASYEQYF	TGTGCCAGCAGCTTAAGACACCGAACTAGCGGGGCTTCCTACGAGCAGTACTTC
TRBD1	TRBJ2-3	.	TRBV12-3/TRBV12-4	CASSSRAYRQGTPTDTQYF	TGTGCCAGCAGTTCCCGCGCTTACAGACAGGGTACCCCTACAGATACGCAGTATTTT
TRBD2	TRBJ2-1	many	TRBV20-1	CSASGVAGLANNEQFF	TGCAGTGCTAGCGGGGTCGCTGGACTAGCCAACAATGAGCAGTTCTTC
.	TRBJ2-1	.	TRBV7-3	CASSQRGNEQFF	TGTGCCAGCAGCCAACGGGGCAATGAGCAGTTCTTC
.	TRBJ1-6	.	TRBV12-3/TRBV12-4	CASSLAPTGRFGDSPLHF	TGTGCCAGCAGTTTAGCCCCGACGGGCAGGTTCGGTGATTCACCCCTCCACTTT
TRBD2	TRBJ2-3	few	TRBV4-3	CASSQDLAGGADTQYF	TGCGCCAGCAGCCAAGACCTAGCGGGAGGGGCAGATACGCAGTATTTT
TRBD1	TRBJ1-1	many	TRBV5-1	CASSLPGQAPMNTEAFF	TGCGCCAGCAGCCTACCGGGACAGGCGCCAATGAACACTGAAGCTTTCTTT
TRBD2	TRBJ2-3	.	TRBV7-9	CASSLVAGGSTDTQYF	TGTGCCAGCAGCTTGGTAGCGGGGGGAAGCACAGATACGCAGTATTTT
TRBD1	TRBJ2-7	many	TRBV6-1	CASRHPGQGNYEQYF	TGTGCCAGCAGACATCCGGGACAGGGTAACTACGAGCAGTACTTC
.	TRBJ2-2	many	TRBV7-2	CASSPYYEGPGELFF	TGTGCCAGCAGCCCATACTATGAGGGGCCCGGGGAGCTGTTTTTT
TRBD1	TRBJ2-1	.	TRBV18	CASSLSTGTDYNEQFF	TGTGCCAGCTCACTCTCCACCGGGACAGACTACAATGAGCAGTTCTTC
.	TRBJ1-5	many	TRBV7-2	CASSSDAGTPREAQHF	TGTGCCAGCAGCTCCGACGCCGGGACACCGAGAGAAGCCCAGCATTTT
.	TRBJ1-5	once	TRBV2	CASTPRRGVNQPQHF	TGTGCCAGCACCCCAAGGAGGGGGGTCAATCAGCCCCAGCATTTT
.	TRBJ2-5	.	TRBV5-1	CASSHLRQGPRETQYF	TGCGCCAGCAGCCACCTTCGGCAGGGGCCTCGAGAGACCCAGTACTTC
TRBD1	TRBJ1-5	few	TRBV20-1	CSATRQGRGNQPQHF	TGCAGTGCAACCAGACAGGGGAGGGGGAATCAGCCCCAGCATTTT